The sample holds many counts of the clone carrying this TCR beta chain. Its specificity is unknown. CDR1 is DFQATT and CDR2 is SNEGSKA in the germline V gene (reference sequence). Trimming removed 0 bases from V and 4 bases from J, with 16 bases in between. This CDR3 is built from 17 residues. A library of TCRbeta sequences, prepared with unique molecular identifiers, was generated. From the PCR reads, TCRdb called clonotypes with MiXCR, one entry per CDR3 protein. The data contain hundreds of thousands of distinct CDR3 sequences, under 12% of them singletons. This sample stems from a study of T-cell reconstitution after alpha-beta-depleted transplantation in children. Findings and caveats of the study: Counts and diversity of T cells one year after transplant came mostly from newly produced T cells. Expanded graft clones, several hundred of them, were reportedly the source of alpha-beta T cells about two months after transplant. Certain patients had high TCRbeta diversity at day 60, and it came from recipient T cells and thymic progenitors that survived.

The genes are TRBV20-1 and TRBJ2-6; D might be TRBD1 (7 bases). Sequenced material: PBMCs, taken before TCRalphabeta/CD19-depleted stem cell transplant. The receptor comes from a child younger than 10 with inherited bone marrow failure, due to receive a stem cell transplant. DNA of the CDR3: TGCAGTGCTAGAGATCGGAGGGGGCGTATGGGGGCCAACGTCCTGACTTTC. This gives the protein CSARDRRGRMGANVLTF.